This T cell receptor (beta chain) derives from a study of identifying expanded T cells in peripheral blood. The method was immunoSEQ multiplex PCR; TCRdb's version includes in-frame clones alone and lacks a portion of them. The table has around 85,000 clones, roughly 90% seen once. CDR1 MDHEN and CDR2 SYDVKM come from the germline V gene. The CDR3 is 14 amino acids. The V gene lost 6 bases and the J gene lost 2 bases, with 13 bases spanning the gap. This rearrangement joins TRBV28 to TRBJ1-2, with a possible D match to TRBD1 (6 bases). The receptor comes from a person aged 18 to 75 in good health. Sequenced input: blood. The CDR3 spells CASSRVGANYGYTF. CDR3 DNA: TGTGCCAGCAGCCGGGTGGGGGCGAACTATGGCTACACCTTC.